These 23 T cell receptor beta chains originate from one sample sequenced in a study of monozygotic twins with inflammatory bowel disease. TCRdb processed the 5' RACE reads again and assigns one entry to each CDR3 protein, with no DNA. The record lists around 450,000 distinct CDR3 sequences, of which the ten most abundant hold about 2.2%. The sequenced sample was blood. The source of these receptors is a human donor with ulcerative colitis or Crohn's disease, or a healthy co-twin of an affected twin (not recorded which).

The chain joins TRBV7-9 to TRBJ1-4. From germline, CDR1 is SEHNR and CDR2 FQNEAQ (reference sequence). The CDR3 is 15 amino acids. CDR3 sequence reads: CASSLLTATNEKLFF.

This chain joins TRBV4-1 and TRBJ1-3. The CDR3 runs 15 residues. Germline CDR1 MGHRA, CDR2 YSYEKL. CDR3 sequence reads: CASSQISGTGNTIYF.

The chain employs TRBV7-9 and TRBJ1-4; TCRdb outputs TRBD1, but without DNA this stays unchecked. The CDR3 spans 14 residues. The germline V gene has CDR1 SEHNR and CDR2 FQNEAQ (reference sequence). The CDR3 here is CASSPGQTNEKLFF.

This rearrangement joins TRBV4-1 to TRBJ2-2; the TRBD1 assignment by TCRdb is unverifiable without DNA. Looked up from germline, CDR1 is MGHRA and CDR2 is YSYEKL. There are 16 residues in the CDR3. The CDR3 reads CASSLTEDRVNGELFF.

The rearrangement links TRBV6-5 to TRBJ2-2; absent DNA, TCRdb's TRBD1 call cannot be checked. The CDR3 consists of 15 residues. Germline V CDR1 and CDR2: MNHEY, SVGAGI. The CDR3 protein is CASSYGTADTGELFF.

The V and J genes are TRBV9 and TRBJ2-5; the D call from TCRdb, TRBD1, cannot be confirmed without DNA. The CDR3 consists of 15 residues. Germline V gene data show CDR1 as SGDLS and CDR2 as YYNGEE. CDR3 in amino acids: CASSVFPTGQETQYF. The variable domain in full, with the rest retrieved from reference TRBV9 and TRBJ2-5, is DSGVTQTPKHLITATGQRVTLRCSPRSGDLSVYWYQQSLDQGLQFLIQYYNGEERAKGNILERFSAQQFPDLHSELNLSSLELGDSALYFCASSVFPTGQETQYFGPGTRLLVL.

The rearrangement joins TRBV4-1 to TRBJ1-1. Per the germline V gene, CDR1 is MGHRA and CDR2 is YSYEKL. This CDR3 region has 16 residues. CDR3 sequence reads: CASSQEGGQPNTEAFF.

The V call is TRBV12-3 or TRBV12-4, the J call TRBJ1-2; TCRdb selects TRBD1, and the lack of DNA leaves this call unchecked. The CDR3 is made up of 13 amino acids. CDR3: CASSLTGGQGYTF.

The rearrangement uses TRBV5-1 and TRBJ2-3. This CDR3 spans 13 amino acids. Germline loops: CDR1 SGHRS, CDR2 YFSETQ. The CDR3 spells CASSSSMADTQYF.

The V call is TRBV6-5, the J call TRBJ1-1. Germline lookup yields CDR1 MNHEY and CDR2 SVGAGI. The CDR3 has 13 residues. CDR3 loop: CASSNRLNTEAFF.

The chain combines TRBV20-1 with TRBJ1-4; TCRdb's D gene call, TRBD1, goes unchecked for lack of DNA. The CDR3 runs 15 residues. Looked up from germline, CDR1 is DFQATT and CDR2 is SNEGSKA (reference sequence). The CDR3 sequence: CSARSPGTGSEKLFF.

The chain uses TRBV5-1 and TRBJ2-7; TCRdb names TRBD2, which stays unverified in the absence of DNA. Germline V CDR1 and CDR2: SGHRS, YFSETQ. The CDR3 extends over 15 amino acids. CDR3 sequence reads: CASSLGLGEDYEQYF.

The chain has TRBV28 and TRBJ2-1. Germline CDR1 reads MDHEN; CDR2 reads SYDVKM. The CDR3 spans 15 residues. CDR3 sequence: CASSQYKSSYNEQFF.

The CDR3: CSAPTGTGFSSGNTIYF. This chain connects TRBV20-1 to TRBJ1-3; absent DNA, TCRdb's TRBD1 call cannot be checked. This CDR3 spans 17 amino acids. The germline CDR1 and CDR2 sequences are DFQATT and SNEGSKA (reference sequence).

This chain uses TRBV7-2 with TRBJ1-4. Per germline, CDR1 SGHTA and CDR2 FQGNSA. The CDR3 runs 12 residues. This CDR3 reads CASSLGREKLFF. The full variable domain, completed using reference TRBV7-2 and TRBJ1-4, is GAGVSQSPSNKVTEKGKDVELRCDPISGHTALYWYRQSLGQGLEFLIYFQGNSAPDKSGLPSDRFSAERTGGSVSTLTIQRTQQEDSAVYLCASSLGREKLFFGSGTQLSVL.

The chain links TRBV15 to TRBJ2-2; the TRBD1 assignment by TCRdb is unverifiable without DNA. Germline V gene lookup returns CDR1 LNHNV and CDR2 YYDKDF (reference sequence). The CDR3 extends over 15 amino acids. CDR3 protein: CATSRAGANTGELFF. Supplemented by reference TRBV15 and TRBJ2-2, the full variable domain reads DAMVIQNPRYQVTQFGKPVTLSCSQTLNHNVMYWYQQKSSQAPKLLFHYYDKDFNNEADTPDNFQSRRPNTSFCFLDIRSPGLGDTAMYLCATSRAGANTGELFFGEGSRLTVL.

This chain joins TRBV5-1 and TRBJ1-5; TCRdb returns TRBD1, unconfirmable since there is no DNA. The CDR3 runs 13 residues. Germline CDR1 is SGHRS and CDR2 is YFSETQ. CDR3 sequence reads: CASSLRGDEPQHF.

The rearrangement joins TRBV4-1 to TRBJ2-2; TCRdb reports TRBD1, a call that lacks DNA to check it against. Looked up from germline, CDR1 is MGHRA and CDR2 is YSYEKL. This CDR3 contains 15 residues. This CDR3 is CASSQVTGRIGELFF.

The V call is TRBV10-3, the J call TRBJ1-3; the D call of TRBD1 rests on TCRdb alone, since no DNA is present to check it. This CDR3 comprises 14 residues. Germline CDR1 and CDR2: ENHRY and SYGVKD. The CDR3 here is CAHGDRPTGNTIYF.

The gene calls are TRBV5-1 and TRBJ1-6; TCRdb gives TRBD1 as the D gene, but with no DNA this cannot be confirmed. Germline V lookup: CDR1 SGHRS, CDR2 YFSETQ. The CDR3 has 16 amino acids. CDR3 loop: CASSLVSGRLNSPLHF.

The genes are TRBV19 and TRBJ2-5; TCRdb's D call, TRBD1, is unchecked because there is no DNA. The CDR3 loop spans 11 amino acids. Germline V CDR1 and CDR2: LNHDA, SQIVND (reference sequence). This chain's CDR3 is CATQGVKTQYF.

The V gene is TRBV4-1, the J gene TRBJ2-2; TCRdb returns TRBD1, unconfirmable since there is no DNA. The CDR3 has 16 amino acids. Looked up from germline, CDR1 is MGHRA and CDR2 is YSYEKL. The CDR3 sequence is CASSQVVGGNTGELFF.

The chain links TRBV7-9 to TRBJ2-7; TCRdb indicates TRBD1, and absent DNA this call remains unverified. Germline CDR1 reads SEHNR; CDR2 reads FQNEAQ (reference sequence). The CDR3 totals 14 residues. Here the CDR3 reads CASSPGQHSYEQYF.